This TCR beta chain was obtained from a study of blood T cell repertoires in COVID-19. Study at large: Collection of acute and convalescent COVID-19 samples took place in the United States, Italy and Spain. Sources were T cells, B-cell-depleted T cells, or PBMCs; the material itself was cDNA or gDNA.

CDR1 and CDR2 (germline): SNHLY, FYNNEI. The CDR3 loop spans 11 amino acids. V lost 7 bases to trimming and J lost 8 bases; unmatched junction nucleotides: 4. Original handling: Amplification from reference gene primers served as the basis for estimated nucleated cell counts. The data were produced by immunoSEQ multiplex PCR, yet TCRdb's version contains in-frame clones alone and is incomplete. That table supplies the V and J calls and clone size; D and trimming were determined from the DNA. The sample shows about 210,000 clones, approximately 91% of them seen only once. This clone was detected only once.

The sequenced sample consisted of peripheral blood. The V and J genes are TRBV2 and TRBJ1-2; 7 bases fit TRBD1. The clonotype comes from a woman aged 40 to 49 with acute or convalescent COVID-19. CDR3 DNA sequence: TGTGCCAGCATAGACAGGGTCGGCTACACCTTC. This codes for CASIDRVGYTF.